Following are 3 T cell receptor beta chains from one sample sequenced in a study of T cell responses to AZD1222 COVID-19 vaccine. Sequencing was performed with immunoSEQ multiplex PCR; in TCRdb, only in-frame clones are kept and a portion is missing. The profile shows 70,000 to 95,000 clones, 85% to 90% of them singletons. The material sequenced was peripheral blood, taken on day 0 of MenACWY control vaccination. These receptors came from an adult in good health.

CDR3 loop: CASSRGGGGYGYTF. The CDR3 DNA reads TGTGCCAGCAGCAGAGGGGGGGGCGGCTATGGCTACACCTTC. The rearrangement links TRBV5-6 to TRBJ1-2, with D tentatively TRBD1 (6 bases). Trimming removed 4 bases at V and 4 bases at J, with 14 bases between. Germline lookup yields CDR1 SGHDT and CDR2 YYEEEE. The CDR3 is 14 residues long.

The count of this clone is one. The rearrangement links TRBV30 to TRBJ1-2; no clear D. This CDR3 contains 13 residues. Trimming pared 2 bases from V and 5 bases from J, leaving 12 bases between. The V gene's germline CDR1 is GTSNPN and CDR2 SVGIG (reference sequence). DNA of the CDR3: TGTGCCTGGAGTACCCCGGTACCTTATGGCTACACCTTC. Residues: CAWSTPVPYGYTF.

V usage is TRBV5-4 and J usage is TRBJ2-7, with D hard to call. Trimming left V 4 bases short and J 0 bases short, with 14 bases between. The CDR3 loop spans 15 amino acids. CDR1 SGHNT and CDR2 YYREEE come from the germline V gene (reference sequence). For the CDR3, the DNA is TGTGCCAGCAGCCGTCGAGGTTCCAGCTCCTACGAGCAGTACTTC. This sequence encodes CASSRRGSSSYEQYF.